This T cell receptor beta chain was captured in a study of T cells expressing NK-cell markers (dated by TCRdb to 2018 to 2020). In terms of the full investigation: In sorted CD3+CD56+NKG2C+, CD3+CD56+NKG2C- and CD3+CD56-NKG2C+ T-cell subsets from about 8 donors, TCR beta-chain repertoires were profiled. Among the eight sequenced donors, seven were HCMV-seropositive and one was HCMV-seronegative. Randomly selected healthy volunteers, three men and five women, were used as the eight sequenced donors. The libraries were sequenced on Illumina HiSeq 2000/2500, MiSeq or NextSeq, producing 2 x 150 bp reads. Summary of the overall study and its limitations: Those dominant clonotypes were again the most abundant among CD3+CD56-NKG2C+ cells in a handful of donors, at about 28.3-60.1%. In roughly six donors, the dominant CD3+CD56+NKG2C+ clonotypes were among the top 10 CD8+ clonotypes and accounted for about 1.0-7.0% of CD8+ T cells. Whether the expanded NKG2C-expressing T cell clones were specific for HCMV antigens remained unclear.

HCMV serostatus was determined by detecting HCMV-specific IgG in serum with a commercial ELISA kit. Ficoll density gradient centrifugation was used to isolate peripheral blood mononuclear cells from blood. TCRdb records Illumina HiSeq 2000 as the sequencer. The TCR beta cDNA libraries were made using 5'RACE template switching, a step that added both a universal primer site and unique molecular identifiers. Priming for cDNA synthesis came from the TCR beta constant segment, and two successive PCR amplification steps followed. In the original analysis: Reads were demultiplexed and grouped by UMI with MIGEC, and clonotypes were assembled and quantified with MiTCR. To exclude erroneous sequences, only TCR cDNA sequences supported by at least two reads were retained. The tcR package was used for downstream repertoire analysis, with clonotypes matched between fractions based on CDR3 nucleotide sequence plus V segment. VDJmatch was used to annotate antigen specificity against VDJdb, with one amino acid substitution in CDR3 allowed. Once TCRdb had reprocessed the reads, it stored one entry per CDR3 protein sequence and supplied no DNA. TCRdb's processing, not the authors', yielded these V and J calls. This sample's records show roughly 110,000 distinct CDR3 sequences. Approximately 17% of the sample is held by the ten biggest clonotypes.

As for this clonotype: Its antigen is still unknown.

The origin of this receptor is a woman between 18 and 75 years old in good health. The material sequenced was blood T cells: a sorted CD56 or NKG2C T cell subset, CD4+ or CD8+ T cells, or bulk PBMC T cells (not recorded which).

This receptor carries the CDR3 CASTGEGPVPASEAFF. The V and J segments used are TRBV6-2 or TRBV6-3 and TRBJ1-1. CDR1 and CDR2, per the germline V gene, are MNHEY and SVGEGT. The CDR3 has 16 amino acids, counting the end cysteine and phenylalanine. The entry carries no DNA sequence.